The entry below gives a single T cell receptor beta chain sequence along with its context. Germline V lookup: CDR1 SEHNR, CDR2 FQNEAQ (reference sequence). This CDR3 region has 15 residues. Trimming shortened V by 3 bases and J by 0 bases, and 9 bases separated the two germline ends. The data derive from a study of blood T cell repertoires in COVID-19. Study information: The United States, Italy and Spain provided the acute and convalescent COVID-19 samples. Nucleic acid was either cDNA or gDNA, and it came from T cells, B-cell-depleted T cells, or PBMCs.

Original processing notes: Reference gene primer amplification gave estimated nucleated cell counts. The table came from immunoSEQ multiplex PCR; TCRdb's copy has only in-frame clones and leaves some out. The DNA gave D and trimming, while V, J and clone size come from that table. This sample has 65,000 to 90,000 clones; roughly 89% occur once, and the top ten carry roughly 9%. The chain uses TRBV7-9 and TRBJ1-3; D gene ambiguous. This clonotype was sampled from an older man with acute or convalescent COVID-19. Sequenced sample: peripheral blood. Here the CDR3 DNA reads TGTGCCAGCAGCTTGGGCACATACTCTGGAAACACCATATATTTT. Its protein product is CASSLGTYSGNTIYF. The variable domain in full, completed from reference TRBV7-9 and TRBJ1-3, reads DTGVSQNPRHKITKRGQNVTFRCDPISEHNRLYWYRQTLGQGPEFLTYFQNEAQLEKSRLLSDRFSAERPKGSFSTLEIQRTEQGDSAMYLCASSLGTYSGNTIYFGEGSWLTVV.